Listed here are 27 T cell receptor beta chains from one sample, sequenced in a study of T cells in localized non-small cell lung cancer. Assay: immunoSEQ multiplex PCR; the TCRdb copy retains only in-frame clones and omits some. The table shows approximately 22,000 clones, with more than 85% occurring only once. Source: PBMCs, taken before any cancer treatment. These receptors were obtained from a man between 40 and 75 years old with stage II squamous cell lung carcinoma.

V gene TRBV5-1 combines with J gene TRBJ1-5; D is possibly TRBD1 (5 bases). V was trimmed by 4 bases and J by 4 bases, leaving 12 bases between them. The CDR3 length is 14 residues. The germline V gene encodes CDR1 SGHRS and CDR2 YFSETQ. CDR3 region: CASSPGIMNQPQHF. The CDR3 nucleotides are TGCGCCAGCAGCCCAGGGATTATGAATCAGCCCCAGCATTTT.

The chain has TRBV5-1 and TRBJ2-7, with D possibly being TRBD1 (5 bases). There are 15 residues in the CDR3. V lost 0 bases and J lost 6, with 16 bases in between. Per the germline V gene, CDR1 is SGHRS and CDR2 is YFSETQ. The CDR3 reads CASSLEGLPLGEQYF. The DNA for the CDR3 is TGCGCCAGCAGCTTGGAGGGGCTTCCTTTGGGCGAGCAGTACTTC.

The chain recombines TRBV6-5 with TRBJ2-5, with D perhaps TRBD1 (6 bases). V lost 1 base and J lost 5, with 14 bases in between. The germline V gene encodes CDR1 MNHEY and CDR2 SVGAGI. The CDR3 loop spans 15 amino acids. CDR3 protein: CASSYWPTRGETQYF. The CDR3 DNA reads TGTGCCAGCAGTTACTGGCCCACTAGGGGGGAGACCCAGTACTTC.

The rearrangement joins TRBV10-1 to TRBJ2-2; D is undetermined. This CDR3 has 12 residues. Germline V gene lookup returns CDR1 WNHNN and CDR2 SYGVQD (reference sequence). Trimming took off 3 bases at V and 6 bases at J, with 5 bases between the two ends. The CDR3 DNA reads as TGCGCCAGCAGTGACGACGCCGGGGAGCTGTTTTTT. Its translation: CASSDDAGELFF.

V and J are TRBV11-1 and TRBJ2-7, with 12 nucleotides matching TRBD2. The V segment lost 5 bases and the J segment 6 bases; nucleotides outside the gene matches: 8. Germline V lookup: CDR1 SGHAT, CDR2 FQDESV (reference sequence). The CDR3 is 15 residues long. The DNA for the CDR3 is TGTGCCAGCAGCCACCTAGCGGGAGGGCCGGGCGAGCAGTACTTC. Protein: CASSHLAGGPGEQYF.

The genes are TRBV11-2 and TRBJ1-5; D is uncertain. The CDR3 consists of 14 residues. With 1 base removed from V and 1 base from J, the gap between germline ends came to 5 bases. Germline-derived CDR1 and CDR2 are SGHAT and FQNNGV. This CDR3 reads CASSLGSSNQPQHF. CDR3 coding DNA: TGTGCCAGCAGCTTAGGATCGAGCAATCAGCCCCAGCATTTT.

V is TRBV4-1 and J is TRBJ2-2, with 9 bases identical to TRBD1. Trimming cost V 6 bases and J 5 bases; bases outside gene matches: 7. Germline CDR1 reads MGHRA; CDR2 reads YSYEKL. The CDR3 is 15 amino acids. CDR3 sequence reads: CASRTGGQGTGELFF. The CDR3 DNA reads as TGCGCCAGCAGAACCGGGGGACAGGGAACCGGGGAGCTGTTTTTT.

The chain combines TRBV6-1 with TRBJ2-3; D uncertain. Trimming took 6 bases from V and 1 from J, leaving 8 bases between them. Germline lookup yields CDR1 MNHNS and CDR2 SASEGT. This CDR3 is 13 amino acids long. CDR3: CASSYLGTDTQYF. CDR3 DNA: TGTGCCAGCAGCTACCTAGGCACAGATACGCAGTATTTT.

This chain connects TRBV13 to TRBJ2-5, with D tentatively TRBD1 (6 bases). Per the germline V gene, CDR1 is PRHDT and CDR2 is FYEKMQ (reference sequence). This CDR3 has 14 amino acids. Trimming left V 3 bases short and J 2 bases short, with 10 bases between. CDR3 bases: TGTGCCAGCAGCTTTCGACAGGAACAAGAGACCCAGTACTTC. Its translation is CASSFRQEQETQYF.

The V call is TRBV27, the J call TRBJ1-5, with a tentative D call TRBD1 (5 bases). CDR3 size: 16 residues. Trimming stripped 9 bases from V and 6 bases from J, with 24 bases between. Germline CDR1 MNHEY, CDR2 SMNVEV (reference sequence). Here the CDR3 reads CASSSSGRKGVQPQHF. The CDR3 DNA sequence: TGTGCCAGTTCCTCCTCGGGACGGAAGGGCGTTCAGCCCCAGCATTTT.

V is TRBV27 and J is TRBJ2-1; D is possibly TRBD1 (7 bases). CDR1 and CDR2 (germline): MNHEY, SMNVEV (reference sequence). The CDR3 length is 15 residues. Trimming pared 3 bases from V and 4 bases from J, leaving 13 bases between. CDR3 DNA: TGTGCCAGCAGTTTTGACAGGGCGGGGTACAATGAGCAGTTCTTC. Translated, it gives CASSFDRAGYNEQFF.

The V call is TRBV15, the J call TRBJ1-1; D is perhaps TRBD1 (6 bases). The CDR3 runs to 13 residues. CDR1 LNHNV and CDR2 YYDKDF come from the germline V gene (reference sequence). Trimming left V 7 bases short and J 5 bases short, with 14 bases between. CDR3 in amino acids: CATTRGGQTEAFF. CDR3 DNA sequence: TGTGCCACCACACGAGGGGGGCAAACTGAAGCTTTCTTT.

The chain couples TRBV10-3 to TRBJ2-1; no definite D call. Trimming took off 4 bases at V and 4 bases at J, with 8 bases between the two ends. CDR1 and CDR2 from the germline V gene are ENHRY and SYGVKD. This CDR3 spans 13 amino acids. This CDR3 reads CAISVSEYNEQFF. DNA for the CDR3: TGTGCCATCAGTGTTTCAGAGTACAATGAGCAGTTCTTC.

The chain links TRBV6-5 to TRBJ2-7; D is ambiguous. With 0 bases removed from V and 2 bases from J, the gap between germline ends came to 2 bases. In germline, CDR1 is MNHEY, CDR2 SVGAGI. The CDR3 runs 12 residues. As DNA, the CDR3 is TGTGCCAGCAGTTACTCACCCTACGAGCAGTACTTC. Protein product: CASSYSPYEQYF.

The CDR3 loop is CASHPGTSGDSEQFF. The CDR3 coding sequence is TGTGCCAGCCACCCCGGGACTAGCGGGGATTCTGAGCAGTTCTTC. The rearrangement links TRBV18 to TRBJ2-1; TRBD2 matches at 13 bases. V dropped 8 bases and J dropped 9; count of bases not matched to a gene: 10. Germline CDR1 reads KGHSH; CDR2 reads LQKENI. The CDR3 has 15 amino acids.

This chain connects TRBV4-1 to TRBJ2-1; D is ambiguous. The V end lost 6 bases, the J end lost 7 bases, and 13 bases lay between the germline ends. CDR3 size: 13 residues. Looked up from germline, CDR1 is MGHRA and CDR2 is YSYEKL. The CDR3 DNA sequence: TGCGCCAGCAGAAATTCATTGTATAATGAGCAGTTCTTC. Its translation: CASRNSLYNEQFF.

The chain has TRBV4-1 and TRBJ2-7; the D is unclear. Germline V lookup: CDR1 MGHRA, CDR2 YSYEKL. V was cut by 0 bases and J by 0 bases, with 21 bases left in between. CDR3 length: 19 residues. The CDR3 loop reads CASSQDRPLPKTLSYEQYF. CDR3 bases: TGCGCCAGCAGCCAAGATCGTCCTTTGCCCAAGACACTCTCCTACGAGCAGTACTTC.

The J gene is TRBJ1-2, the V gene TRBV18; 9 positions agree with TRBD1. The CDR3 length is 15 residues. V trimming: 2 bases; J trimming: 7 bases; junction bases outside the gene matches: 8. Germline assignment: CDR1 KGHSH and CDR2 LQKENI. DNA for the CDR3: TGTGCCAGCTCACCAGGGACAGGGATCAGAGGTGGCTACACCTTC. Translated: CASSPGTGIRGGYTF.

This rearrangement joins TRBV5-1 to TRBJ1-2; D gene uncertain. The CDR3 sequence is 12 residues long. Trimming shortened V by 0 bases and J by 6 bases, and 6 bases separated the two germline ends. Germline CDR1 SGHRS, CDR2 YFSETQ. The CDR3 sequence: CASSLVGNGYTF. The CDR3 coding sequence is TGCGCCAGCAGCTTGGTGGGAAATGGCTACACCTTC.

V is TRBV27 and J is TRBJ2-3, with D hard to call. The ends were cut back, 7 bases at V and 2 bases at J, with 10 bases in the middle. Looked up from germline, CDR1 is MNHEY and CDR2 is SMNVEV (reference sequence). The CDR3 totals 13 residues. CDR3 sequence (DNA): TGTGCCAGCACCTCAAGGTCCACAGATACGCAGTATTTT. Protein sequence: CASTSRSTDTQYF.

This rearrangement joins TRBV29-1 to TRBJ2-1; tentatively, D is TRBD1 (6 bases). The CDR3 covers 12 residues. Germline CDR1 reads SQVTM; CDR2 reads ANQGSEA. V was cut by 5 bases and J by 4 bases, with 9 bases left in between. The CDR3 DNA sequence: TGCAGCGTTACGACAGGTTACAATGAGCAGTTCTTC. Protein: CSVTTGYNEQFF.

This clone occurred once. The genes are TRBV5-1 and TRBJ2-5, with 9 bases aligning to TRBD1. The length of the CDR3 is 15 residues. Germline lookup yields CDR1 SGHRS and CDR2 YFSETQ. After removal of 4 bases from V and 5 bases from J, the junction contained 9 bases not matched to a gene. CDR3 sequence: CASSDGTGYLETQYF. The CDR3 DNA reads as TGCGCCAGCAGCGACGGGACAGGGTATTTGGAGACCCAGTACTTC. The whole variable domain, remainder taken from reference TRBV5-1 and TRBJ2-5, is KAGVTQTPRYLIKTRGQQVTLSCSPISGHRSVSWYQQTPGQGLQFLFEYFSETQRNKGNFPGRFSGRQFSNSRSEMNVSTLELGDSALYLCASSDGTGYLETQYFGPGTRLLVL.

The chain carries TRBV5-4 and TRBJ2-7; a weak D match, TRBD2 (6 bases). V dropped 4 bases and J dropped 1 base, with 12 bases sitting between them. Germline-derived CDR1 and CDR2 are SGHNT and YYREEE (reference sequence). This CDR3 has 14 residues. DNA for the CDR3: TGTGCCAGCAGCCAGTCGGGAGTTTCCTACGAGCAGTACTTC. It encodes CASSQSGVSYEQYF.

This chain uses TRBV30 with TRBJ2-3, with D uncertain. This CDR3 has 12 amino acids. Germline lookup yields CDR1 GTSNPN and CDR2 SVGIG (reference sequence). With 2 bases removed from V and 2 bases from J, the gap between germline ends came to 5 bases. The DNA of the CDR3 is TGTGCCTGGAGTACGGACACAGATACGCAGTATTTT. Its translation: CAWSTDTDTQYF.

This rearrangement joins TRBV19 to TRBJ2-1; 10 nucleotides match TRBD2. CDR1 is LNHDA, CDR2 SQIVND, per germline (reference sequence). The CDR3 covers 16 residues. V was clipped by 6 bases and J by 0 bases; unmatched bases: 5. The CDR3 DNA reads TGTGCCAGTAGCCCGGGACTAGCGAGCTCCTACAATGAGCAGTTCTTC. Translating gives CASSPGLASSYNEQFF.

V usage is TRBV19 and J usage is TRBJ2-5; 8 bases are shared with TRBD1. This CDR3 comprises 14 residues. V lost 6 bases, J lost 1 base, and 4 bases stayed unmatched. Germline CDR1 reads LNHDA; CDR2 reads SQIVND (reference sequence). CDR3 bases: TGTGCCAGTAGAGACACAGGGGGCCAAGAGACCCAGTACTTC. Its protein product is CASRDTGGQETQYF.

V and J are TRBV2 and TRBJ2-2; 8 bases are shared with TRBD2. The ends lost 7 bases at V and 7 bases at J; junction bases unmatched: 11. The CDR3 runs 15 residues. The germline gives CDR1 SNHLY, CDR2 FYNNEI. CDR3 amino acids: CASIGTNGRDGELFF. CDR3 nucleotides: TGTGCCAGCATTGGGACTAACGGGAGGGACGGGGAGCTGTTTTTT.